This is a list of T cell receptor beta chains from one sample in a study of T cells after somatic rescue of genetic block. Clones were read by immunoSEQ multiplex PCR, and TCRdb kept only the in-frame ones, dropping some. The repertoire consists of 10,000 or so clones, with approximately 74% occurring once and the leading ten covering roughly 12%. Sequencing input: peripheral blood mononuclear cells (PBMCs). The receptors were gathered from a boy younger than 18. Both conserved end residues are part of each CDR3. Fields, in order: V gene, clone size, D gene, J gene, CDR3 DNA, CDR3 protein. The D gene is left open where the match is weak. Expanded clones are given a class, and other clones once, few, many or no size at all.

v_gene: TRBV5-5
abundance: .
d_gene: .
j_gene: TRBJ1-2
CDR3nt: TGTGCCAGCAGCTCCTCTCAGTGGGCTCCCAGCTATGGCTACACCTTC
CDR3aa: CASSSSQWAPSYGYTF

v_gene: TRBV5-4
abundance: .
d_gene: TRBD2
j_gene: TRBJ2-7
CDR3nt: TGTGCCAGCAGCCTATACTCGACTAGCGGGAGGGATGAGCAGTACTTC
CDR3aa: CASSLYSTSGRDEQYF

v_gene: TRBV2
abundance: few
d_gene: .
j_gene: TRBJ2-6
CDR3nt: TGTGCCAGCAACCGACGACACAGCTCTGGGGCCAACGTCCTGACTTTC
CDR3aa: CASNRRHSSGANVLTF

v_gene: TRBV5-1
abundance: .
d_gene: .
j_gene: TRBJ2-5
CDR3nt: TGCGCCAGCAGCCCCGGAGGGCAAGTCCAAGAGACCCAGTACTTC
CDR3aa: CASSPGGQVQETQYF

v_gene: TRBV28
abundance: .
d_gene: .
j_gene: TRBJ2-7
CDR3nt: TGTGCCAGCAGTTTTTCTGGGGGCAGGCTGTACGAGCAGTACTTC
CDR3aa: CASSFSGGRLYEQYF

v_gene: TRBV6-1
abundance: .
d_gene: .
j_gene: TRBJ2-1
CDR3nt: TGTGCCAGCAGTGGTTCAGGGGGGGGTTACAATGAGCAGTTCTTC
CDR3aa: CASSGSGGGYNEQFF

v_gene: TRBV7-9
abundance: .
d_gene: .
j_gene: TRBJ2-2
CDR3nt: TGTGCCAGCACCCCTTACCAACTCAGCGACGGGGAGCTGTTTTTT
CDR3aa: CASTPYQLSDGELFF

v_gene: TRBV28
abundance: .
d_gene: TRBD2
j_gene: TRBJ2-3
CDR3nt: TGTGCCAGCAAATCGGGACTAGCTGAACCCACAGATACGCAGTATTTT
CDR3aa: CASKSGLAEPTDTQYF

v_gene: TRBV18
abundance: .
d_gene: .
j_gene: TRBJ2-7
CDR3nt: TGTGCCAGCTCACCCCCTGTAACAGGGTTGGGCGAGCAGTACTTC
CDR3aa: CASSPPVTGLGEQYF

v_gene: TRBV5-4
abundance: once
d_gene: .
j_gene: TRBJ1-1
CDR3nt: TGTGCCAGCAGCCTCCCCCTCTTACAGGGTACTGAAGCTTTCTTT
CDR3aa: CASSLPLLQGTEAFF

v_gene: TRBV9
abundance: .
d_gene: TRBD2
j_gene: TRBJ2-5
CDR3nt: TGTGCCAGCAGCGTAGCTTGGAGCGGGGGAGATCAAGAGACCCAGTACTTC
CDR3aa: CASSVAWSGGDQETQYF

v_gene: TRBV10-3
abundance: .
d_gene: .
j_gene: TRBJ2-7
CDR3nt: TGTGCCATCAGTCCCCAACAGGTCCACGAGCAGTACTTC
CDR3aa: CAISPQQVHEQYF

v_gene: TRBV6-5
abundance: .
d_gene: .
j_gene: TRBJ2-7
CDR3nt: TGTGCCAGCAGTATCCGGGACGCTGTAGACGAGCAGTACTTC
CDR3aa: CASSIRDAVDEQYF

v_gene: TRBV7-8
abundance: .
d_gene: TRBD1
j_gene: TRBJ2-2
CDR3nt: TGTGCCAGCAGCTTCGGACAGGGTTGGGCCGGGGAGCTGTTTTTT
CDR3aa: CASSFGQGWAGELFF

v_gene: TRBV11-2
abundance: .
d_gene: TRBD2
j_gene: TRBJ2-4
CDR3nt: TGTGCCAGCAGCTCCCCCGGACTAGCGGGAGCTCCCCGGGACATTCAGTACTTC
CDR3aa: CASSSPGLAGAPRDIQYF

v_gene: TRBV6-5
abundance: few
d_gene: .
j_gene: TRBJ2-5
CDR3nt: TGTGCCACCAGGTCCCGCCAAGAGACCCAGTACTTC
CDR3aa: CATRSRQETQYF

v_gene: TRBV9
abundance: .
d_gene: .
j_gene: TRBJ1-3
CDR3nt: TGTGCCAGCAGCGTGGGTGGACTTTCCTTCTCTGGAAACACCATATATTTT
CDR3aa: CASSVGGLSFSGNTIYF

v_gene: TRBV6-5
abundance: .
d_gene: .
j_gene: TRBJ2-3
CDR3nt: TGTGCCAGCAGACGGGACAGCACAGATACGCAGTATTTT
CDR3aa: CASRRDSTDTQYF